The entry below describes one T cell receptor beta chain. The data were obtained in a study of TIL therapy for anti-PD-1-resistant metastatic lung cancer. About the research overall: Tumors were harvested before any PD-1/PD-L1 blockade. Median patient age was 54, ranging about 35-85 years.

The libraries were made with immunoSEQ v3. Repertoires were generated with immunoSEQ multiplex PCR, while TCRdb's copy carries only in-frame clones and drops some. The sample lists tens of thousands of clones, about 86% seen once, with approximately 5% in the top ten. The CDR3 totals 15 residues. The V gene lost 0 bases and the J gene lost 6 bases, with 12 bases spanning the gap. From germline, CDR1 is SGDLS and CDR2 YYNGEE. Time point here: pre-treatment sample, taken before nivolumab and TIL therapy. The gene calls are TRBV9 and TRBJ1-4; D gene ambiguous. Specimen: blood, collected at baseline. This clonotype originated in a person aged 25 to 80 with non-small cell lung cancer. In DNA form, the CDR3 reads TGTGCCAGCAGCGTAGATCCTGGGGAGGATGAAAAACTGTTTTTT. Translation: CASSVDPGEDEKLFF. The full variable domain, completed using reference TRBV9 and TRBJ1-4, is DSGVTQTPKHLITATGQRVTLRCSPRSGDLSVYWYQQSLDQGLQFLIQYYNGEERAKGNILERFSAQQFPDLHSELNLSSLELGDSALYFCASSVDPGEDEKLFFGSGTQLSVL.